This T cell receptor (beta chain) derives from a study of cytomegalovirus exposure and HLA in healthy donors. The protocol was immunoSEQ multiplex PCR, while the TCRdb copy is restricted to in-frame clones and leaves out a portion. The sample comprises more than 80,000 clones, roughly 96% of which are singletons, and about 1.3% rests with the top ten. J lost 7 bases, V lost 2 bases, and 8 bases had no gene match. CDR1 MNHNS and CDR2 SASEGT come from the germline V gene. This CDR3 comprises 16 residues. The specimen sequenced was PBMCs. The clonotype was recovered from a woman aged 18-29 years in good health and CMV-seronegative. The chain uses TRBV6-1 and TRBJ2-1; 10 nucleotides line up with TRBD2. CDR3 in DNA: TGTGCCAGCAGTGAATATCCTAGCGGGAGTTTAAATGAGCAGTTCTTC. Residues: CASSEYPSGSLNEQFF.